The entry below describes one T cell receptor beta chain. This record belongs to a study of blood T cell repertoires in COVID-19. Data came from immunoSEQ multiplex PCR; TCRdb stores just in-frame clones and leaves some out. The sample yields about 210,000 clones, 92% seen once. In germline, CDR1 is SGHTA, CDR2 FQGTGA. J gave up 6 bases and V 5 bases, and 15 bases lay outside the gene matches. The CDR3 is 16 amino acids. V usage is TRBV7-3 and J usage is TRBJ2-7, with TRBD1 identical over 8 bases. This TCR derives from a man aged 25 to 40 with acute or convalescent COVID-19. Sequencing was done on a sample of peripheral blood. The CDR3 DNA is TGTGCCAGCAGCCCCCAAGGACAGGGAACAGTTTTCGAGCAGTACTTC. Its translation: CASSPQGQGTVFEQYF. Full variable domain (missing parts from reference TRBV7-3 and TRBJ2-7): GAGVSQTPSNKVTEKGKYVELRCDPISGHTALYWYRQSLGQGPEFLIYFQGTGAADDSGLPNDRFFAVRPEGSVSTLKIQRTERGDSAVYLCASSPQGQGTVFEQYFGPGTRLTVT.